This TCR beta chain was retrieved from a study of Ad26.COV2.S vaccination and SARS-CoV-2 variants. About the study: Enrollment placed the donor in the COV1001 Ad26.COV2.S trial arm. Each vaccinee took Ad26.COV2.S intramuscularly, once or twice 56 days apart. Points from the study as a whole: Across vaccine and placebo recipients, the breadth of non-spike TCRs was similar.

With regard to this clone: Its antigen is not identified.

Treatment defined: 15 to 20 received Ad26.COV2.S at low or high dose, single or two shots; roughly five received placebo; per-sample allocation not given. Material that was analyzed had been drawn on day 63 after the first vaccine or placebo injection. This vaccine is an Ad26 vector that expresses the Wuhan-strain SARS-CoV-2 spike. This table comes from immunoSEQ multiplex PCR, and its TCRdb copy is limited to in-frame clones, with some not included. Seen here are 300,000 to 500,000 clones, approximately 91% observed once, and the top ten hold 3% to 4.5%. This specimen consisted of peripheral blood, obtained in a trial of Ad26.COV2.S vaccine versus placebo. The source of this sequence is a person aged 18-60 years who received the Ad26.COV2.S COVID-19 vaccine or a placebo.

CDR3 nucleotides: TGTGCCAGCACGGATTTTTGGAGTAGTAACTATGGCTACACCTTC. Translation gives CASTDFWSSNYGYTF. The chain combines TRBV2 with TRBJ1-2; D not resolved. Germline V lookup: CDR1 SNHLY, CDR2 FYNNEI. This CDR3 has 15 amino acids. Trimming stripped 7 bases from V and 1 base from J, with 16 bases between.